The entry that follows covers one TCR beta chain sequence. CDR1 and CDR2 (germline): MNHEY, SVGAGI. The germline V and J ends were trimmed by 6 bases and 7 bases, with 9 bases remaining between them. CDR3 size: 11 residues. These data are taken from a study of blood T cell repertoires in COVID-19. On the study more broadly: Acute and convalescent COVID-19 samples came from the United States, Italy and Spain. T cells, B-cell-depleted T cells, or PBMCs supplied cDNA or gDNA.

Per the original data handling: From reference gene primer amplification, estimates of nucleated cell counts were derived. The table came from immunoSEQ multiplex PCR; TCRdb's copy has only in-frame clones and leaves some out. The DNA was the basis for D and trimming; V, J and clone size are from that table. The sample lists fewer than 70,000 clones, approximately 89% occurring once. The genes are TRBV6-5 and TRBJ1-1, with D possibly TRBD1 on 6 matching bases. The sequenced sample consisted of peripheral blood. This TCR was sampled from a man aged 50-59 years with active COVID-19. Here the CDR3 DNA reads TGTGCCAGCAGGGGGGCCTTTGAAGCTTTCTTT. This translates into CASRGAFEAFF.